The 10 T cell receptor beta chains below come from one sample, sequenced in a study of control samples from healthy donors and cancer patients (dated by TCRdb to about 2020). Library preparation used the immunoSEQ multiplex PCR assay. Here the immuneACCESS table is served through TCRdb, limited to in-frame sequences with V and J called. Missing clones are a known gap in these copies; in checked studies unresolved V genes cover under half, and the rest lacks a known reason. The sample has 150,000 or so clones on record, about 89% of them singletons. More than 6.5% of the sample is taken by the ten largest. What was sequenced was blood. The origin of the receptors is a man younger than 30 in good health.

This chain joins TRBV6-5 and TRBJ1-2; D remains ambiguous. Germline-derived CDR1 and CDR2 are MNHEY and SVGAGI. This CDR3 contains 13 residues. The V and J ends lost 4 bases and 1 base respectively, with 7 bases between them. The CDR3, as DNA: TGTGCCAGCAGTTTGGGGAATAACTATGGCTACACCTTC. It codes for CASSLGNNYGYTF.

This sequence joins TRBV6-5 and TRBJ1-2; TRBD1 might be the D (5 bases). CDR3 length: 14 residues. The V gene's germline CDR1 is MNHEY and CDR2 SVGAGI. Trimming pared 7 bases from V and 2 bases from J, leaving 14 bases between. The CDR3 sequence is CASTSGRGNYGYTF. In nucleotides, the CDR3 is TGTGCCAGCACCTCAGGGAGAGGGAACTATGGCTACACCTTC.

This clone has a handful of counts. This CDR3 reads CASSLIKGGMTPGELFF. The CDR3 DNA sequence: TGTGCCAGCAGCTTAATAAAGGGGGGTATGACACCCGGGGAGCTGTTTTTT. The chain is built from TRBV7-2 and TRBJ2-2, with D tentatively TRBD1 or TRBD2 (6 bases each). Germline lookup yields CDR1 SGHTA and CDR2 FQGNSA. There are 17 residues in the CDR3. Between the trimmed V and J ends, which lost 2 bases and 6 bases, there was a span of 19 bases.

V gene TRBV6-5 combines with J gene TRBJ1-1; D might be TRBD1 (5 bases). The CDR3 extends over 13 amino acids. V shed 1 base and J shed 5 bases, with 8 bases lying between them. Germline V gene data show CDR1 as MNHEY and CDR2 as SVGAGI. Here the CDR3 reads CASSYFGATEAFF. The CDR3 DNA is TGTGCCAGCAGTTACTTCGGGGCAACTGAAGCTTTCTTT.

The chain has TRBV4-1 and TRBJ2-1; 11 bases fit TRBD2. Germline CDR1 is MGHRA and CDR2 is YSYEKL. CDR3 length equals 15 residues. V trimming: 3 bases; J trimming: 7 bases; junction bases outside the gene matches: 5. CDR3 in amino acids: CASSHPASGGNEQFF. In nucleotides, the CDR3 is TGCGCCAGCAGCCATCCCGCTAGCGGGGGGAATGAGCAGTTCTTC.

The V call is TRBV9, the J call TRBJ2-5; the D gene is possibly TRBD1 (6 bases). V was pared by 4 bases and J by 3 bases, with 16 bases between. Germline lookup yields CDR1 SGDLS and CDR2 YYNGEE. This CDR3 is built from 15 residues. The CDR3 sequence is CASSSEGVSEETQYF. The CDR3 DNA is TGTGCCAGCAGCTCCGAGGGGGTTTCGGAAGAGACCCAGTACTTC.

V usage is TRBV30 and J usage is TRBJ1-2; D is possibly TRBD1 (5 bases). The CDR3 has 13 amino acids. The germline gives CDR1 GTSNPN, CDR2 SVGIG (reference sequence). Trimming removed 0 bases from V and 8 bases from J, with 13 bases in between. CDR3 nucleotide sequence: TGTGCCTGGAGTGTACGAGAATCAGGGGGCTACACCTTC. Amino acid sequence: CAWSVRESGGYTF.

V gene TRBV19 combines with J gene TRBJ2-3; 12 bases fit TRBD1. Germline trimming cut 4 bases from V and 5 bases from J; bases unmatched to any gene: 7. Germline V gene data show CDR1 as LNHDA and CDR2 as SQIVND (reference sequence). This CDR3 has 16 residues. The CDR3 DNA reads as TGTGCCAGTAGTACCCGCCGGGACAGGGGGCTAGATACGCAGTATTTT. This codes for CASSTRRDRGLDTQYF.

This chain links TRBV19 with TRBJ1-2, with 9 nucleotides matching TRBD1. The ends lost 4 bases at V and 11 bases at J; junction bases unmatched: 2. The CDR3 totals 11 residues. The V gene's germline CDR1 is LNHDA and CDR2 SQIVND (reference sequence). CDR3 sequence (DNA): TGTGCCAGTAGTAACGACAGGGGGTACACCTTC. Translating gives CASSNDRGYTF.

The genes are TRBV10-1 and TRBJ1-6, with 9 nucleotides matching TRBD1. The trim removed 6 bases at V and 10 bases at J, leaving 7 bases unmatched. Germline V CDR1 and CDR2: WNHNN, SYGVQD (reference sequence). There are 14 residues in the CDR3. For the CDR3, the DNA is TGCGCCAGCAGGGGACAGGGTGTAGGATCACCCCTCCACTTT. It encodes CASRGQGVGSPLHF.